The table lists the clone carrying this T cell receptor (beta chain) with many counts. What it binds is unknown. The data are from a study of T cells in Graves' hyperthyroidism and ophthalmopathy. With 5 bases clipped from V and 8 bases from J, the junction kept 16 bases outside the gene matches. Germline V gene sequence: CDR1 SGHTA, CDR2 FQGNSA. The CDR3 consists of 17 residues. The study's findings and limits: Model predictions of ophthalmopathy came a median about six months before onset. Ophthalmopathy and stable hyperthyroidism were separated by a 13 V-J model.

Authors of the study amplified TCR beta CDR3 regions from RNA transcripts. A first-round RT-PCR of the TCR CDR3 used the HTBI primer set. TCRdb re-analysed the multiplex PCR reads in MiXCR, keeping a single row per CDR3 protein. The sample has roughly 740,000 distinct CDR3 sequences, about 17% seen once. The source of this sequence is a man between 18 and 35 years old with Graves' hyperthyroidism. Material: blood. The chain recombines TRBV7-2 with TRBJ2-4; TRBD2 matches at 9 bases. The CDR3 spells CASSQGGGRAFLDIQYF. The CDR3, as DNA: TGTGCCAGCAGCCAAGGGGGCGGGAGGGCCTTTTTGGACATTCAGTACTTC.